This T cell receptor beta chain emerged from a study of blood T cell repertoires in COVID-19. The CDR3 contains 15 residues. Germline lookup yields CDR1 MDHEN and CDR2 SYDVKM. With 2 bases removed from V and 3 bases from J, the gap between germline ends came to 14 bases. Original data processing: By means of reference gene primer amplification, nucleated cell counts were estimated. The method was immunoSEQ multiplex PCR; TCRdb's version includes in-frame clones alone and lacks a portion of them. D and trimming were read from the DNA, whereas the V and J calls and clone size are those reported in that table. The sample has some 200,000 clones; approximately 81% are singletons.

The clonotype was recovered from a woman aged 70-85 years with COVID-19, enrolled during active disease. Sequencing input: peripheral blood. This chain uses TRBV28 with TRBJ2-7, with D tentatively TRBD1 (6 bases). CDR3 bases: TGTGCCAGCAGTTTACGCAGGGGCAATCGCTACGAGCAGTACTTC. Translating it yields CASSLRRGNRYEQYF.